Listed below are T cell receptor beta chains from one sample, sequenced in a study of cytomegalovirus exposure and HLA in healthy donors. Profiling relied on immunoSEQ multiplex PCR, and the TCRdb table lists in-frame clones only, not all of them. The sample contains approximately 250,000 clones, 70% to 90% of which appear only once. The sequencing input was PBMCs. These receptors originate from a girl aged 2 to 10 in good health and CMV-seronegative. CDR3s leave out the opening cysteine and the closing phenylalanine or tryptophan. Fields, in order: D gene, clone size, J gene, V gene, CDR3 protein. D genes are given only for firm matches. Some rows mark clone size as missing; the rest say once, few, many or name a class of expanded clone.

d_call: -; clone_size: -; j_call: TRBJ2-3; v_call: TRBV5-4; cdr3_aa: ASSLAYGGPYTDTQY
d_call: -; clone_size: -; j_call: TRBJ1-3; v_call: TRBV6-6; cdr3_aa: ASSYYPTGVGNTIY
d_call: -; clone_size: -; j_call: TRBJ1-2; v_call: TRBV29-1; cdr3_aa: SVEEGVNYGYT
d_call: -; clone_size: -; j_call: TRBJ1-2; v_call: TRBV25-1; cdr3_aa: ASSEPQDGGYGYT
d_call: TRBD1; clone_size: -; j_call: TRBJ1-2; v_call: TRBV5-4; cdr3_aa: ASSSPGTGGYGYT
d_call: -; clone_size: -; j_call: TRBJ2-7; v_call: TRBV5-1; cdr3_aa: ASSLEGGSDYEQY
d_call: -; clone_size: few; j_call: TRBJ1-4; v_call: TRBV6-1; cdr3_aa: ASMTRNPLAEKLF
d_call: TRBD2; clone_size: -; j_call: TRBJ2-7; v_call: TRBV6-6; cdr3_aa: ASSSVGGPYEQY
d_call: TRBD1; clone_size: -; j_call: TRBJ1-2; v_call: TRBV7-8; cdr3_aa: ASSPTRTGANYGYT
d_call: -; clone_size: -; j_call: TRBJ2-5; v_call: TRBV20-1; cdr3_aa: SAPETQY
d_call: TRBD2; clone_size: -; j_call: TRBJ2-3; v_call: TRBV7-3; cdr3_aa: ASSLTSGGADTQY
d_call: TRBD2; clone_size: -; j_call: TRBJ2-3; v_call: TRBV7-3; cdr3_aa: ASSSLAGNTDTQY
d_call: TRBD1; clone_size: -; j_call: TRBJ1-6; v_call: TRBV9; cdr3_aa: ASSPAGTGQSPLH
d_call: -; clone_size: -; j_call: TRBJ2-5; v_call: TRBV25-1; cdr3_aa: ASEARETQY
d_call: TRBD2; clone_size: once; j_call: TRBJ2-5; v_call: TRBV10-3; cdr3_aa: AISGRAGGKETQY
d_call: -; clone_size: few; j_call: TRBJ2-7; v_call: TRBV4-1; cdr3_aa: ASSPSLAHSSYEQY
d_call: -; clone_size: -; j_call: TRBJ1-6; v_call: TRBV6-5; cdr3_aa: ASSYEGYHNSPLH
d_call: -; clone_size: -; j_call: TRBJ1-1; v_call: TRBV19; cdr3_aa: ATGGQLNTEAF
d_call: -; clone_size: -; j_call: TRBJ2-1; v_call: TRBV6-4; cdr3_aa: ASSGRLAPMDEQF
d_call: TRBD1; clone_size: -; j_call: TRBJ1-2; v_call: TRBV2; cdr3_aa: ASSDTGGGYT
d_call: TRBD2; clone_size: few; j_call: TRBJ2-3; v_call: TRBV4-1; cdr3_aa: ASSLTGGTTTDTQY
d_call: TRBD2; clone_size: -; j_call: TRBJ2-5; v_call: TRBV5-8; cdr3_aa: ASSFLWTSGGGETQY
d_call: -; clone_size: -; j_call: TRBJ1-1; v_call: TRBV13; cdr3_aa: ASSLEGGGTEAF
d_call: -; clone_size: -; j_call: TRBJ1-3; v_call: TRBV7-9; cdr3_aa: ASSLGSGTGNTIY
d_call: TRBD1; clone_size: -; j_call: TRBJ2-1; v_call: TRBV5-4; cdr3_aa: ASSLGTGNNEQF
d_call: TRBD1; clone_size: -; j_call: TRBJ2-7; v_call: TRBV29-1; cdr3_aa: SVEGQTPHEQY
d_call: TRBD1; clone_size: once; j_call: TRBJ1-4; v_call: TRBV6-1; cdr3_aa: ASSENLGGSEKLF
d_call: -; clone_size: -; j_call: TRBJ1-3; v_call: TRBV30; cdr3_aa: AWSPYRVTGNTIY
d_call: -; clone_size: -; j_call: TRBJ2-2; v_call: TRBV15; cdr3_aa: ATSFRVGSGAGELF
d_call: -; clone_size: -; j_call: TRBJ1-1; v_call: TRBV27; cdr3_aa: ASSSSPGTATEAF
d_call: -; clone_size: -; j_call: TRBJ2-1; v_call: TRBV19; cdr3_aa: ASTLASHNEQF
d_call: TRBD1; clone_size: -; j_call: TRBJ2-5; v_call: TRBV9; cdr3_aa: ASSVDRGTGRETQY
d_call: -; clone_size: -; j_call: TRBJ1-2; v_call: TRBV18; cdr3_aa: ASSPLAYGYT
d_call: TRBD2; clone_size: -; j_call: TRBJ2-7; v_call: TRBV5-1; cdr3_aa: ASSWTSGRAEQY
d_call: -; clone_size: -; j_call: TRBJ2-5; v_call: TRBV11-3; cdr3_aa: ASSLGGINREETQY
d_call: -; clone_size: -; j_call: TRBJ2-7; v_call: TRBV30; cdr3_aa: AWSMAPQTSEQY
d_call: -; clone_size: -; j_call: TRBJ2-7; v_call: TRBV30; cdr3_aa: ACGQIRAYEQY
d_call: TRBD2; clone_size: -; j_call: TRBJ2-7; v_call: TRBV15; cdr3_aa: ATSRDRGGTGGSEQY
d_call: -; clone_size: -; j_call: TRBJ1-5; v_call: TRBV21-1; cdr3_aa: ASSNSDNNQPQH
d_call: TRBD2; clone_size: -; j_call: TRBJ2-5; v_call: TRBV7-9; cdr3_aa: ASSPGLAAKETQY
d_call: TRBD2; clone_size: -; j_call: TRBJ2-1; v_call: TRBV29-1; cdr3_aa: SVAGGTYNEQF
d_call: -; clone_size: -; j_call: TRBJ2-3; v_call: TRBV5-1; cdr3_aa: ASSLASASTDTQY
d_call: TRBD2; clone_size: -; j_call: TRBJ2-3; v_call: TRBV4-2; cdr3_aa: ASSQDRLAGTDTQY
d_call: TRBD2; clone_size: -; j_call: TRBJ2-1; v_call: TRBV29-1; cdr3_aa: SVGSGGAFNEQF
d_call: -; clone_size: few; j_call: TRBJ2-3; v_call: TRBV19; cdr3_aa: ASSRLRLTDTQY
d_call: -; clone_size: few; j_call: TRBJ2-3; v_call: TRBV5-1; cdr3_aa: ASSLRRADTQY
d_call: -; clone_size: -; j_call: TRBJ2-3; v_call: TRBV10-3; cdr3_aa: AISGGGISTDTQY
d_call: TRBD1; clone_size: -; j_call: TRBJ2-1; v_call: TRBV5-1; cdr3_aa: ASSYTTGVAYNEQF
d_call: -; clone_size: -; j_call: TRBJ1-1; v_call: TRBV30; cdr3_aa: AWSRSGPEAF
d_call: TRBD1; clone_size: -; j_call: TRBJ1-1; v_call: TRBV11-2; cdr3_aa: ASSFPGQGTEAF
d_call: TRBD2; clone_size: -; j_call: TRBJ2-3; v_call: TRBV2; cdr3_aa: ASSEMWEGTDTQY
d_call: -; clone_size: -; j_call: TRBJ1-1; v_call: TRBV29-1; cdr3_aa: SVEGGVQARAF
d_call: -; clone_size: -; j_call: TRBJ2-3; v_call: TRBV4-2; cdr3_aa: ASSPRLGSPSTDTQY
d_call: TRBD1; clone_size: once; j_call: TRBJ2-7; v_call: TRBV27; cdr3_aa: ASSPTGARSEQY
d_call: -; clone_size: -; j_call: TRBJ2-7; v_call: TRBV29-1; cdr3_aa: SVGPGSHRYEQY
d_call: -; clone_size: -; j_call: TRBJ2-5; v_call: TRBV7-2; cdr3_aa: ASSLVRETQY
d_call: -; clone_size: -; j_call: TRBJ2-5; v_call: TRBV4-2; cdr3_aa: ASSQENSGQETQY
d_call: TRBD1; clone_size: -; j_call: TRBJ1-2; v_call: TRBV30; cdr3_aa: AWSAGDRPNYGYT
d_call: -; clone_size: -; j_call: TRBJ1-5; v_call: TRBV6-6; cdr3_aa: ASGETGRDNQPQH
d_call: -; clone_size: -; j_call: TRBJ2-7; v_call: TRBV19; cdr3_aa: ASSQAAGYYEQY